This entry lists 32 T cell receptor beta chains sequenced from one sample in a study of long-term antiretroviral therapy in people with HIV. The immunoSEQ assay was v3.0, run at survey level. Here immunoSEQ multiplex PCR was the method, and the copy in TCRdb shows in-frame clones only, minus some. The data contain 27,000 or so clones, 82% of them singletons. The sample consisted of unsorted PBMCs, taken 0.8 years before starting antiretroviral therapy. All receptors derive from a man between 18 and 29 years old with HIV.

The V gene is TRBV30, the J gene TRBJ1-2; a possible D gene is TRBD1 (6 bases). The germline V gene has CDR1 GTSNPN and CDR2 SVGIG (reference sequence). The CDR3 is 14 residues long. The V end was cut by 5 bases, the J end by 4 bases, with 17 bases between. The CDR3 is CAWARGGKAYGYTF. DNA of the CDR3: TGTGCCTGGGCCAGGGGAGGGAAGGCCTATGGCTACACCTTC.

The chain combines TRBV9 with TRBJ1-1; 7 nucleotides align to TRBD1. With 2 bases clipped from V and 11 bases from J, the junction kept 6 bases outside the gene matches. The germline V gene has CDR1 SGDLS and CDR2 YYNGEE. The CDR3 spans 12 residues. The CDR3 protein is CASSVGGTVAFF. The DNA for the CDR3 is TGTGCCAGCAGCGTTGGGGGGACAGTGGCTTTCTTT.

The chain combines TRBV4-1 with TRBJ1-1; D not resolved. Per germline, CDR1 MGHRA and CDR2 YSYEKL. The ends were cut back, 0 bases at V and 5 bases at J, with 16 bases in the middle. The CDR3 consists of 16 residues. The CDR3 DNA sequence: TGCGCCAGCAGCCAAGAAACCAGGTCGGGGTCTACTGAAGCTTTCTTT. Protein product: CASSQETRSGSTEAFF.

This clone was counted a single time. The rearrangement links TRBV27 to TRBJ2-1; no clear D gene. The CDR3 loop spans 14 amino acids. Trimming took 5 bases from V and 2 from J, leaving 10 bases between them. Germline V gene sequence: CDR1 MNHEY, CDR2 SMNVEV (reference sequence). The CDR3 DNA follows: TGTGCCAGCAGTCCCACTCGTCCCTACAATGAGCAGTTCTTC. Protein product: CASSPTRPYNEQFF.

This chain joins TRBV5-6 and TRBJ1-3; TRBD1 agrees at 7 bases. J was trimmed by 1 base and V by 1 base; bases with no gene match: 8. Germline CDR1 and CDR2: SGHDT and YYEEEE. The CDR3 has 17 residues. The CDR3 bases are TGTGCCAGCAGCTTGTTTGACAGGGAGAGTTCTGGAAACACCATATATTTT. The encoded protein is CASSLFDRESSGNTIYF.

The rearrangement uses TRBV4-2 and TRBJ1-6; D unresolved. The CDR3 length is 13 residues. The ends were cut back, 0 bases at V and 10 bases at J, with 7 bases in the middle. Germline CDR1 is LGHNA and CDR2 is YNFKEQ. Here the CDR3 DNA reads TGTGCCAGCAGCCAAGAGCTACAGTCACCCCTCCACTTT. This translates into CASSQELQSPLHF.

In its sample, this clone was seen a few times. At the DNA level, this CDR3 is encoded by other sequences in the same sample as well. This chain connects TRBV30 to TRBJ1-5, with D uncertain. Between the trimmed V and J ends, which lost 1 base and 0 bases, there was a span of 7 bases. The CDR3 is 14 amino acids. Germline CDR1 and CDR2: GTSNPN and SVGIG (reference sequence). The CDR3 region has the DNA TGTGCCTGGAGTGGAGGGCTTAGCAATCAGCCCCAGCATTTT. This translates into CAWSGGLSNQPQHF.

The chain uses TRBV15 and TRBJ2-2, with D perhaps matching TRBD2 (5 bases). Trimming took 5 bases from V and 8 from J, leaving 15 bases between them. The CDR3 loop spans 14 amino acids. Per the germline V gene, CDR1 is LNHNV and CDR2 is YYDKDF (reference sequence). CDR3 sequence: CATSQRLNWGELFF. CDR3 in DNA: TGTGCCACCAGCCAACGACTAAACTGGGGGGAGCTGTTTTTT.

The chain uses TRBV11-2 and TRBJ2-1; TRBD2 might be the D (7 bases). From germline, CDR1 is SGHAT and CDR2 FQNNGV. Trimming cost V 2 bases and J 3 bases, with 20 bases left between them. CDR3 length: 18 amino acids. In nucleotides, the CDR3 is TGTGCCAGCAGCTTAAGGGCGCGGGGGCAGAGACGCTACAATGAGCAGTTCTTC. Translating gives CASSLRARGQRRYNEQFF.

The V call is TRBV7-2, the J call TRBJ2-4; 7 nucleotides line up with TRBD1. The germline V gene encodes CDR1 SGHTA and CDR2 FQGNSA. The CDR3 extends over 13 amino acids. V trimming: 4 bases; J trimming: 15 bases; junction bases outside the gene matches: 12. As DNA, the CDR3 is TGTGCCAGCAGCTCCAATTGGGACAGTTTAGTGTACTTC. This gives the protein CASSSNWDSLVYF.

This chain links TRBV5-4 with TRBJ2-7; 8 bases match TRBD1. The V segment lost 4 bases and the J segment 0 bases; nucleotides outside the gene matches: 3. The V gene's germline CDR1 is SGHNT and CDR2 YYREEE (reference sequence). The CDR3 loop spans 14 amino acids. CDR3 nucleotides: TGTGCCAGCAGCCTAGACAGGGGCTCCTACGAGCAGTACTTC. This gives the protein CASSLDRGSYEQYF.

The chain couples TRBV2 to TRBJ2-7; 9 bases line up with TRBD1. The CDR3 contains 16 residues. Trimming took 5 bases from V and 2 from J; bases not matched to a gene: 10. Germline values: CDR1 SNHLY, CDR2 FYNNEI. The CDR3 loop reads CASSRTLRDRAYEQYF. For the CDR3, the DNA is TGTGCCAGCAGTCGAACACTCCGGGACAGGGCCTACGAGCAGTACTTC.

CDR3 amino acids: CASSLDRNQPQHF. DNA of the CDR3: TGTGCCAGCAGCTTGGACAGGAATCAGCCCCAGCATTTT. This sequence joins TRBV7-3 and TRBJ1-5, with 7 bases identical to TRBD1. J gave up 4 bases and V 3 bases, and 0 bases lay outside the gene matches. The CDR3 sequence is 13 residues long. Germline V gene lookup returns CDR1 SGHTA and CDR2 FQGTGA.

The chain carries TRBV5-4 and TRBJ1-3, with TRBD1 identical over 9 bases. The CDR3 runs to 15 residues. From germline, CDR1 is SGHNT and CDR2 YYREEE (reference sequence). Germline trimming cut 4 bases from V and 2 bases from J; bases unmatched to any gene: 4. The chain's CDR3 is CASSPGQGAGNTIYF. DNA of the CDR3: TGTGCCAGCAGCCCGGGACAGGGCGCTGGAAACACCATATATTTT.

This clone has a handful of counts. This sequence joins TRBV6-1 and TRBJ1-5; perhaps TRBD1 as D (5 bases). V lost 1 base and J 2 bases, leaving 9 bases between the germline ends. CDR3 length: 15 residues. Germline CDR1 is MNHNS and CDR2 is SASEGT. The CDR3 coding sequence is TGTGCCAGCAGTGAAGACGGGGGTGGCAATCAGCCCCAGCATTTT. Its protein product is CASSEDGGGNQPQHF.

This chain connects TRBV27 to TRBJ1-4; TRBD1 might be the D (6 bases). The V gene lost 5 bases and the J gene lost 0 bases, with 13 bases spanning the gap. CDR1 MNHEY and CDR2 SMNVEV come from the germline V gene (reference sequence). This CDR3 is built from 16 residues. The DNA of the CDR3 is TGTGCCAGCAGTCCAGGGACAATTGCAACTAATGAAAAACTGTTTTTT. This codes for CASSPGTIATNEKLFF.

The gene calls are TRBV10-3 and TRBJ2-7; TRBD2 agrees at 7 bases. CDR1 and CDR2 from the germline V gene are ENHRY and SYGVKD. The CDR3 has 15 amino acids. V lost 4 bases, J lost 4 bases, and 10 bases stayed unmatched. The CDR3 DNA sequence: TGTGCCATCAGTGGTCTCGCGGGAGACTTTTACGAGCAGTACTTC. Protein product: CAISGLAGDFYEQYF.

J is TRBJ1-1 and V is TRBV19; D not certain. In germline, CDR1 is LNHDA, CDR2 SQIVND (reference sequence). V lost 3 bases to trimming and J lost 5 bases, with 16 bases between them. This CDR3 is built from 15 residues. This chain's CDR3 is CASSIQGFAGTEAFF. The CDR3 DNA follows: TGTGCCAGTAGTATCCAAGGGTTCGCGGGGACTGAAGCTTTCTTT.

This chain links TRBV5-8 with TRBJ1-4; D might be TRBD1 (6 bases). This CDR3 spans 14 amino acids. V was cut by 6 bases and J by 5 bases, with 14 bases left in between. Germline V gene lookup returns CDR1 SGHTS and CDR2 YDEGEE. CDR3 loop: CASIRGGANEKLFF. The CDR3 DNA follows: TGTGCCAGCATCCGGGGGGGGGCGAATGAAAAACTGTTTTTT.

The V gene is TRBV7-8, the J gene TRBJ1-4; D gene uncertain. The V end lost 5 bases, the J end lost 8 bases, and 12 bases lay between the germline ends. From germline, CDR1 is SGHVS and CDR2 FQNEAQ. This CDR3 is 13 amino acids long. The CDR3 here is CASSKAPKEKLFF. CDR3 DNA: TGTGCCAGCAGCAAGGCCCCCAAGGAAAAACTGTTTTTT.

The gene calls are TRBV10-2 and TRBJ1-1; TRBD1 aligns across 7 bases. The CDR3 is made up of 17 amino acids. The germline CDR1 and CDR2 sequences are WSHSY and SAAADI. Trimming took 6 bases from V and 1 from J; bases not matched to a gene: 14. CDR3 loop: CASSPVYLTGENTEAFF. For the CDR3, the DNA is TGCGCCAGCAGCCCAGTTTACCTTACAGGGGAGAACACTGAAGCTTTCTTT.

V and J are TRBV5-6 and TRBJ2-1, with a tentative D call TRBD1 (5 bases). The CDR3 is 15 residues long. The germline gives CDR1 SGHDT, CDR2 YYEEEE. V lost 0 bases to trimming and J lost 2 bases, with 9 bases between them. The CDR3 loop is CASSLVGRAYNEQFF. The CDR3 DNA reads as TGTGCCAGCAGCTTGGTGGGCAGGGCCTACAATGAGCAGTTCTTC.

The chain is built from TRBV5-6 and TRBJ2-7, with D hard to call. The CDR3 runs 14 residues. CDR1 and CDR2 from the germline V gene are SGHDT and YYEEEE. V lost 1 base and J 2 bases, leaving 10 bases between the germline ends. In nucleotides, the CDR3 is TGTGCCAGCAGCTTGAGACTGACTGCCTACGAGCAGTACTTC. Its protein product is CASSLRLTAYEQYF.

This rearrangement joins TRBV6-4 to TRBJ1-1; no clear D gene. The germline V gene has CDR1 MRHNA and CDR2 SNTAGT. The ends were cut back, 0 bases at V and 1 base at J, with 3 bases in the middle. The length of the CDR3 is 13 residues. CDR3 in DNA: TGTGCCAGCAGTGACTCAGCGAACACTGAAGCTTTCTTT. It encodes CASSDSANTEAFF.

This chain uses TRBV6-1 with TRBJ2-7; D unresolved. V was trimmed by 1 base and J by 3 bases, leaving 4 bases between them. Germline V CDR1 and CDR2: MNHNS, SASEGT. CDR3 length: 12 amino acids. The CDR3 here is CASSEEGYEQYF. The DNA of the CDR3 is TGTGCCAGCAGTGAAGAGGGCTACGAGCAGTACTTC.

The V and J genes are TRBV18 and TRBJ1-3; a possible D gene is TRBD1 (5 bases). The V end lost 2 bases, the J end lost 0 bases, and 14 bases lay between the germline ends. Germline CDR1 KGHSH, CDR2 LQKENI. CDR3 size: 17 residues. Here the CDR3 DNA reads TGTGCCAGCTCACCATTGGGGCAGGGCACCTCTGGAAACACCATATATTTT. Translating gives CASSPLGQGTSGNTIYF.

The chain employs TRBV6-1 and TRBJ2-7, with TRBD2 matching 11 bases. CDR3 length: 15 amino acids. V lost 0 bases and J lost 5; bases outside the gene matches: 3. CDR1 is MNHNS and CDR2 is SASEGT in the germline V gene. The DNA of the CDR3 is TGTGCCAGCAGTGAAGCCACTAGCGGGGGCCACGAGCAGTACTTC. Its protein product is CASSEATSGGHEQYF.

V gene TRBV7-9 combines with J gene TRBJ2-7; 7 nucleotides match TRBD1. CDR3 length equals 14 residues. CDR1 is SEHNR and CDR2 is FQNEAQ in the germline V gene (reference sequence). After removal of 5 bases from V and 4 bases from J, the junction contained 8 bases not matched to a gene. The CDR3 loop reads CASSARDSRYEQYF. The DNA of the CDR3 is TGTGCCAGCAGCGCCCGGGACAGCCGTTACGAGCAGTACTTC.

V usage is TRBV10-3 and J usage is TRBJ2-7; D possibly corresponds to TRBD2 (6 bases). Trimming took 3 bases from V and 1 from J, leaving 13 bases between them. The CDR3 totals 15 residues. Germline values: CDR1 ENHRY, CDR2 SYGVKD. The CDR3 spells CAISDSTRYSYEQYF. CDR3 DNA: TGTGCCATCAGTGATTCGACTAGATATTCCTACGAGCAGTACTTC.

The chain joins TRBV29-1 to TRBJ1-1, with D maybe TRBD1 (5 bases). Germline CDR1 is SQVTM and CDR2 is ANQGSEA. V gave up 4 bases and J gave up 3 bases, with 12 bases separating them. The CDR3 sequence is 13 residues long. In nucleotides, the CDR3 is TGCAGCGTTGTTGGGGCAGGGTACACTGAAGCTTTCTTT. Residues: CSVVGAGYTEAFF.

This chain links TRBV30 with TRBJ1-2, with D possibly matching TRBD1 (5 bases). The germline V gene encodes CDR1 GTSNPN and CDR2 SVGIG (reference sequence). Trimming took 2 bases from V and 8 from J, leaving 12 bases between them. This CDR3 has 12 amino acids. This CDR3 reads CAWSKDIEGYTF. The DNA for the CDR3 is TGTGCCTGGAGTAAGGACATTGAAGGCTACACCTTC.

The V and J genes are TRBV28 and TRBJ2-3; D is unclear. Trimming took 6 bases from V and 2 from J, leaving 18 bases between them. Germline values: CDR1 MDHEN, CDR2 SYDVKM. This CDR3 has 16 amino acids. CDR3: CASSTLATPFTDTQYF. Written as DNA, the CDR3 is TGTGCCAGCAGCACCCTCGCCACTCCGTTCACAGATACGCAGTATTTT.